One and the same sample provided the 16 T cell receptor beta chains below, sequenced in a study of beta chain features in type 1 diabetes. General study findings and limits: A moderate, significant TCRB CDR3 shortening appeared in type 1 diabetes across four CD4+ subsets.

These receptors' antigens are unknown. Reverse transcription of all isolated RNA meant that expressed TCRB transcripts were sequenced. Produced via immunoSEQ multiplex PCR; TCRdb's table is partial and in-frame only. Of about 180,000 clones in the sample, approximately 7.9% were seen once. Input material: central memory CD4+ T cells from blood. These receptors were obtained from a man between 18 and 29 years old with type 1 diabetes.

This clone has just a few counts. The chain recombines TRBV14 with TRBJ2-2, with a tentative D call TRBD1 (6 bases). The CDR3 totals 15 residues. Germline-derived CDR1 and CDR2 are SGHDN and FVKESK. The ends were cut back, 4 bases at V and 2 bases at J, with 11 bases in the middle. The CDR3 DNA follows: TGTGCCAGCAGCCTCGACAGGACCAACACCGGGGAGCTGTTTTTT. As protein: CASSLDRTNTGELFF.

The genes are TRBV5-1 and TRBJ2-5, with D possibly being TRBD2 (6 bases). CDR1 and CDR2 from the germline V gene are SGHRS and YFSETQ. The CDR3 is 16 amino acids. Trimming stripped 7 bases from V and 1 base from J, with 20 bases between. CDR3: CASASTGGIVQETQYF. DNA of the CDR3: TGCGCCAGCGCCTCAACTGGGGGGATTGTCCAAGAGACCCAGTACTTC.

The rearrangement uses TRBV11-2 and TRBJ2-1; 11 positions agree with TRBD2. CDR1 SGHAT and CDR2 FQNNGV come from the germline V gene. The CDR3 sequence is 17 residues long. J lost 4 bases, V lost 4 bases, and 9 bases had no gene match. CDR3 sequence reads: CASSSPLGTSGYNEQFF. The CDR3 bases are TGTGCCAGCAGCTCCCCTCTAGGGACTAGCGGTTACAATGAGCAGTTCTTC. Full variable domain (outside the CDR3, taken from reference TRBV11-2 and TRBJ2-1): EAGVAQSPRYKIIEKRQSVAFWCNPISGHATLYWYQQILGQGPKLLIQFQNNGVVDDSQLPKDRFSAERLKGVDSTLKIQPAKLEDSAVYLCASSSPLGTSGYNEQFFGPGTRLTVL.

This clone has just a few counts. The chain couples TRBV5-1 to TRBJ2-7; 8 bases map to TRBD1. This CDR3 has 13 residues. Germline assignment: CDR1 SGHRS and CDR2 YFSETQ. The V and J ends lost 6 bases and 5 bases, in that order; junction bases with no gene match: 7. As DNA, the CDR3 is TGCGCCAGCACCTTACAGGGGGTCAACGAGCAGTACTTC. Protein sequence: CASTLQGVNEQYF.

The J gene is TRBJ2-7, the V gene TRBV9, with a possible D match to TRBD2 (7 bases). The CDR3 loop spans 15 amino acids. The germline CDR1 and CDR2 sequences are SGDLS and YYNGEE. The V and J ends lost 4 bases and 1 base respectively, with 15 bases between them. DNA of the CDR3: TGTGCCAGCAGCCCTGGGGAGGGGGAATCCTACGAGCAGTACTTC. It codes for CASSPGEGESYEQYF.

This CDR3 reads CASSRGLAGGPFNEQFF. The CDR3 DNA reads as TGTGCCAGCAGCCGGGGACTAGCGGGGGGGCCTTTCAATGAGCAGTTCTTC. The chain recombines TRBV11-2 with TRBJ2-1; TRBD2 agrees at 16 bases. Trimming cost V 5 bases and J 6 bases; bases outside gene matches: 7. The germline V gene encodes CDR1 SGHAT and CDR2 FQNNGV. The CDR3 consists of 17 residues.

This clone was counted a few times. The chain employs TRBV28 and TRBJ1-5; D not resolved. Germline loops: CDR1 MDHEN, CDR2 SYDVKM. The CDR3 loop spans 12 amino acids. This chain's CDR3 is CKSTGSNQPQHF. Here the CDR3 DNA reads TGTAAATCTACGGGAAGCAATCAGCCCCAGCATTTT.

This clone was seen only a few times. The chain links TRBV28 to TRBJ1-2; TRBD1 aligns across 9 bases. The CDR3 spans 12 residues. From germline, CDR1 is MDHEN and CDR2 SYDVKM. The V and J ends lost 6 bases and 8 bases, in that order; junction bases with no gene match: 4. CDR3 sequence: CASRRTGGGYTF. In DNA, the CDR3 is TGTGCCAGCAGGAGAACAGGGGGCGGCTACACCTTC.

The V and J genes are TRBV5-5 and TRBJ2-3, with TRBD2 identical over 7 bases. The CDR3 runs to 14 residues. The V gene end was trimmed by 4 bases and the J gene end by 3 bases; junction bases not matched to a gene: 5. Germline lookup yields CDR1 SGHKS and CDR2 YYEKEE (reference sequence). As DNA, the CDR3 is TGTGCCAGCAGCCTCCGGGAGGAAACAGATACGCAGTATTTT. It codes for CASSLREETDTQYF.

The chain combines TRBV15 with TRBJ2-3; D may be TRBD2 (5 bases). The germline gives CDR1 LNHNV, CDR2 YYDKDF (reference sequence). The CDR3 contains 16 residues. Trimming cost V 1 base and J 2 bases, with 13 bases left between them. The CDR3 loop is CATSRGLNGDTDTQYF. The CDR3 nucleotides read TGTGCCACCAGCAGAGGTCTAAACGGGGACACAGATACGCAGTATTTT.

In this sample, this clone turned up a few times. This sequence joins TRBV27 and TRBJ2-3; D is unclear. Looked up from germline, CDR1 is MNHEY and CDR2 is SMNVEV (reference sequence). Trimming removed 0 bases from V and 0 bases from J, with 4 bases in between. The length of the CDR3 is 14 residues. The CDR3 DNA reads as TGTGCCAGCAGTTTATCGGCTAGCACAGATACGCAGTATTTT. Protein product: CASSLSASTDTQYF.

J is TRBJ2-3 and V is TRBV28; 9 positions agree with TRBD1. J lost 5 bases, V lost 5 bases, and 8 bases had no gene match. There are 15 residues in the CDR3. Per germline, CDR1 MDHEN and CDR2 SYDVKM. The CDR3 is CASSGMTGGGDTQYF. The DNA for the CDR3 is TGTGCCAGCAGTGGGATGACAGGGGGGGGAGATACGCAGTATTTT.

This clone turned up a few times. This chain's CDR3 is CAWDRVTDTQYF. For the CDR3, the DNA is TGTGCCTGGGACAGGGTTACAGATACGCAGTATTTT. This rearrangement joins TRBV30 to TRBJ2-3; the match to TRBD1 covers 7 bases. Germline V gene sequence: CDR1 GTSNPN, CDR2 SVGIG (reference sequence). This CDR3 comprises 12 residues. The V and J ends lost 5 bases and 3 bases, in that order; junction bases with no gene match: 2.

This clone was found a few times. The CDR3 spells CASSLILGTGGAETQYF. The CDR3, as DNA: TGTGCCAGCAGCTTGATACTAGGAACAGGGGGCGCGGAGACCCAGTACTTC. The chain couples TRBV5-6 to TRBJ2-5; 9 bases match TRBD1. CDR3 length: 17 residues. The germline CDR1 and CDR2 sequences are SGHDT and YYEEEE. J was trimmed by 5 bases and V by 1 base; bases with no gene match: 12.

Only a few counts were recorded for this clone. The rearrangement links TRBV5-1 to TRBJ1-2, with no clear D. V shed 0 bases and J shed 4 bases, with 10 bases lying between them. The CDR3 is 14 residues long. The germline V gene has CDR1 SGHRS and CDR2 YFSETQ. The CDR3 loop is CASSLAGGSYGYTF. In DNA form, the CDR3 reads TGCGCCAGCAGCTTGGCAGGCGGGAGCTATGGCTACACCTTC.

This clone was counted ten times or more. V usage is TRBV5-1 and J usage is TRBJ2-2; possible D gene TRBD2, 5 bases. The germline gives CDR1 SGHRS, CDR2 YFSETQ. This CDR3 is built from 14 residues. The V end lost 4 bases, the J end lost 7 bases, and 14 bases lay between the germline ends. As DNA, the CDR3 is TGCGCCAGCAGCGCTACACAAAGCGGCGGGGAGCTGTTTTTT. This sequence encodes CASSATQSGGELFF.